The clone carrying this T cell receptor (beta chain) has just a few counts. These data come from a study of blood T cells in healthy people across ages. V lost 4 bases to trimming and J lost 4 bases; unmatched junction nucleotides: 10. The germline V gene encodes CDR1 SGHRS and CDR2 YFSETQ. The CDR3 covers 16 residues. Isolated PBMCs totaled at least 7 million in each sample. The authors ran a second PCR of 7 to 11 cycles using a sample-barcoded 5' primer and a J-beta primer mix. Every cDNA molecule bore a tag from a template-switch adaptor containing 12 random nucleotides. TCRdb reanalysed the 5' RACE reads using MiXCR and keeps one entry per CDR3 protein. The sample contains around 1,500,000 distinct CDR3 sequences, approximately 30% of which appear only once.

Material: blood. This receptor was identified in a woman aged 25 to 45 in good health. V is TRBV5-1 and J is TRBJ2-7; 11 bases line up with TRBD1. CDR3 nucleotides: TGCGCCAGCAGCACCGGGTGGACAGGGGGCTCTTACGAGCAGTACTTC. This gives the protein CASSTGWTGGSYEQYF.